The 23 T cell receptor beta chains in this list originate from one sample, sequenced in a study of blood T cell repertoires in COVID-19 (TCRdb year 2020). Library preparation employed the immunoSEQ multiplex PCR assay. TCRdb limited this immuneACCESS table to in-frame rearrangements with V and J called. A share of clones is missing; checked studies link under half to unresolved V genes, and the rest is unexplained. The sample includes fewer than 60,000 clones, with roughly 77% observed a single time. More than 30% of the sample comes from the top ten. Sequencing was performed on peripheral blood. All receptors come from a man between 60 and 70 years old with COVID-19, enrolled during active disease.

This chain links TRBV5-1 with TRBJ2-2, with 7 bases fitting TRBD1. With V trimmed by 5 bases and J by 0 bases, 10 bases remained unmatched. The CDR3 runs to 17 residues. CDR1 and CDR2 (germline): SGHRS, YFSETQ. The chain's CDR3 is CASREQQGSTNTGELFF. The CDR3 nucleotides read TGCGCCAGCAGGGAACAACAGGGGAGCACGAACACCGGGGAGCTGTTTTTT. The complete variable domain, with remaining parts taken from reference TRBV5-1 and TRBJ2-2, reads KAGVTQTPRYLIKTRGQQVTLSCSPISGHRSVSWYQQTPGQGLQFLFEYFSETQRNKGNFPGRFSGRQFSNSRSEMNVSTLELGDSALYLCASREQQGSTNTGELFFGEGSRLTVL.

The chain couples TRBV2 to TRBJ2-1; D not resolved. Germline lookup yields CDR1 SNHLY and CDR2 FYNNEI. This CDR3 has 15 amino acids. V lost 3 bases and J 7 bases, leaving 16 bases between the germline ends. CDR3 sequence: CASSDQTTSRNEQFF. The DNA for the CDR3 is TGTGCCAGCAGTGACCAGACAACAAGTAGGAATGAGCAGTTCTTC. The full variable domain, completed using reference TRBV2 and TRBJ2-1, is EPEVTQTPSHQVTQMGQEVILRCVPISNHLYFYWYRQILGQKVEFLVSFYNNEISEKSEIFDDQFSVERPDGSNFTLKIRSTKLEDSAMYFCASSDQTTSRNEQFFGPGTRLTVL.

The chain is built from TRBV7-8 and TRBJ2-7, with no clear D. The V end was cut by 5 bases, the J end by 6 bases, with 14 bases between. CDR3 size: 13 residues. Per germline, CDR1 SGHVS and CDR2 FQNEAQ. CDR3: CASSLTNSAEQYF. CDR3 sequence (DNA): TGTGCCAGCAGCCTCACTAACTCGGCCGAGCAGTACTTC.

V gene TRBV4-2 combines with J gene TRBJ2-1; 9 nucleotides line up with TRBD2. J lost 10 bases, V lost 4 bases, and 5 bases had no gene match. Per germline, CDR1 LGHNA and CDR2 YNFKEQ. The CDR3 is 13 residues long. The CDR3 loop reads CASSPGLAKEQFF. CDR3 bases: TGTGCCAGCAGCCCTGGACTAGCGAAGGAGCAGTTCTTC.

This clone has a handful of counts. This sequence joins TRBV29-1 and TRBJ1-2; D not resolved. The CDR3 is 14 residues long. Trimming removed 6 bases from V and 1 base from J, with 15 bases in between. Germline V gives CDR1 SQVTM, CDR2 ANQGSEA. The CDR3 loop is CSVPATGRNYGYTF. The CDR3 DNA sequence: TGCAGCGTACCCGCAACGGGTCGTAACTATGGCTACACCTTC.

The chain couples TRBV11-1 to TRBJ1-4; D is unclear. The CDR3 is made up of 15 amino acids. Trimming shortened V by 3 bases and J by 7 bases, and 15 bases separated the two germline ends. Per germline, CDR1 SGHAT and CDR2 FQDESV (reference sequence). CDR3 region: CASSFEGGDFEKLFF. CDR3 DNA: TGTGCCAGCAGCTTCGAGGGAGGAGATTTTGAAAAACTGTTTTTT.

This clone was recorded a few times. The V call is TRBV14, the J call TRBJ1-3; perhaps TRBD1 as D (5 bases). Germline V gives CDR1 SGHDN, CDR2 FVKESK. Trimming shortened V by 9 bases and J by 0 bases, and 12 bases separated the two germline ends. The CDR3 totals 14 residues. In DNA, the CDR3 is TGTGCCAGTTCCAGGGACTACTCTGGAAACACCATATATTTT. Translating gives CASSRDYSGNTIYF.

A single count supports this clone. This chain links TRBV25-1 with TRBJ1-1; tentatively, D is TRBD1 (6 bases). V was trimmed by 1 base and J by 8 bases, leaving 23 bases between them. The CDR3 covers 17 residues. From germline, CDR1 is MGHDK and CDR2 SYGVNS. The CDR3 loop is CASSEWNRSPPQGEAFF. The CDR3, as DNA: TGTGCCAGCAGTGAATGGAACAGGTCCCCCCCACAGGGCGAAGCTTTCTTT. The variable domain in full, completed from reference TRBV25-1 and TRBJ1-1, reads EADIYQTPRYLVIGTGKKITLECSQTMGHDKMYWYQQDPGMELHLIHYSYGVNSTEKGDLSSESTVSRIRTEHFPLTLESARPSHTSQYLCASSEWNRSPPQGEAFFGQGTRLTVV.

V is TRBV19 and J is TRBJ2-1, with D perhaps TRBD1 (7 bases). The CDR3 has 13 residues. Germline assignment: CDR1 LNHDA and CDR2 SQIVND (reference sequence). Between the trimmed V and J ends, which lost 10 bases and 3 bases, there was a span of 13 bases. Written as DNA, the CDR3 is TGTGCCACGGGGGACAGCAGCTACAATGAGCAGTTCTTC. Protein: CATGDSSYNEQFF.

This clone was found a few times. This chain links TRBV5-8 with TRBJ1-5, with D perhaps matching TRBD1 (6 bases). The V gene lost 3 bases and the J gene lost 6 bases, with 19 bases spanning the gap. The germline CDR1 and CDR2 sequences are SGHTS and YDEGEE. The CDR3 is 16 residues long. The CDR3 DNA follows: TGTGCCAGCAGCTCAGCTAGGCGGGGGGCTGGTCAGCCCCAGCATTTT. Protein product: CASSSARRGAGQPQHF.

This clone was seen a handful of times. The J gene is TRBJ2-6, the V gene TRBV7-8; TRBD1 matches 7 bases. This CDR3 has 19 amino acids. Losses at the gene ends were 5 bases for V and 0 bases for J; bases not matched to a gene: 13. From germline, CDR1 is SGHVS and CDR2 FQNEAQ. CDR3 coding DNA: TGTGCCAGCAGCCCAAACTCCGGGACAGATAGCTCTGGGGCCAACGTCCTGACTTTC. Translated: CASSPNSGTDSSGANVLTF.

V gene TRBV15 combines with J gene TRBJ1-5; weak D call: TRBD1 (6 bases). Germline loops: CDR1 LNHNV, CDR2 YYDKDF (reference sequence). Trimming pared 5 bases from V and 4 bases from J, leaving 18 bases between. This CDR3 has 16 residues. CDR3 protein: CATSSWDISANQPQHF. The CDR3 coding sequence is TGTGCCACCAGCTCCTGGGACATCTCTGCGAATCAGCCCCAGCATTTT.

V and J are TRBV3-1 (or the pseudogene TRBV3-2) and TRBJ1-6; no definite D call. The germline V gene encodes CDR1 LGHDT and CDR2 YNNKEL (reference sequence). V was cut by 3 bases and J by 7 bases, with 10 bases left in between. The CDR3 has 14 residues. The DNA for the CDR3 is TGTGCCAGCAGCCAGGACCGGAGGAATTCACCCCTCCACTTT. Translation: CASSQDRRNSPLHF.

The chain links TRBV5-4 to TRBJ2-1, with 12 bases aligning to TRBD2. The CDR3 spans 16 residues. CDR1 and CDR2 from the germline V gene are SGHNT and YYREEE (reference sequence). The V gene end was trimmed by 5 bases and the J gene end by 5 bases; junction bases not matched to a gene: 8. In DNA form, the CDR3 reads TGTGCCAGCAGTGACCTAGCGGGAGGGCTGAACAATGAGCAGTTCTTC. It translates to CASSDLAGGLNNEQFF.

This sequence joins TRBV2 and TRBJ1-2; D unclear. The CDR3 length is 11 residues. Germline values: CDR1 SNHLY, CDR2 FYNNEI. Trimming removed 7 bases from V and 4 bases from J, with 7 bases in between. The CDR3, as DNA: TGTGCCAGCAAGGAGGGCTATGGCTACACCTTC. Translated: CASKEGYGYTF.

The gene calls are TRBV24-1 and TRBJ2-1; D is perhaps TRBD1 (6 bases). Germline CDR1 KGHDR, CDR2 SFDVKD. The CDR3 loop spans 18 amino acids. The germline V and J ends were trimmed by 4 bases and 4 bases, with 22 bases remaining between them. The CDR3 reads CATSETTARDKEYNEQFF. The CDR3 DNA sequence: TGTGCCACCAGTGAGACTACGGCCCGGGACAAAGAATACAATGAGCAGTTCTTC.

J is TRBJ1-2 and V is TRBV5-6; D is uncertain. The V and J ends lost 0 bases and 7 bases respectively, with 13 bases between them. The CDR3 has 14 amino acids. Germline V gives CDR1 SGHDT, CDR2 YYEEEE. CDR3 region: CASSLEGRTSGYTF. CDR3 bases: TGTGCCAGCAGCTTGGAGGGCAGGACTAGTGGCTACACCTTC. Looking up the rest from reference TRBV5-6 and TRBJ1-2 gives the full variable domain: DAGVTQSPTHLIKTRGQQVTLRCSPKSGHDTVSWYQQALGQGPQFIFQYYEEEERQRGNFPDRFSGHQFPNYSSELNVNALLLGDSALYLCASSLEGRTSGYTFGSGTRLTVV.

The J gene is TRBJ2-7, the V gene TRBV4-2; 8 nucleotides match TRBD2. Trimming removed 2 bases from V and 3 bases from J; junction bases left unmatched: 3. Per germline, CDR1 LGHNA and CDR2 YNFKEQ. The CDR3 sequence is 14 residues long. This CDR3 is CASSQSGSIYEQYF. The CDR3 DNA reads TGTGCCAGCAGCCAAAGCGGGAGTATCTACGAGCAGTACTTC.

V gene TRBV4-3 combines with J gene TRBJ1-2, with 7 nucleotides matching TRBD1. The CDR3 covers 15 residues. Germline values: CDR1 LGHNA, CDR2 YSLEER. Germline trimming cut 4 bases from V and 4 bases from J; bases unmatched to any gene: 9. The CDR3 protein is CASSPATGVLYGYTF. The CDR3 DNA is TGCGCCAGCAGCCCAGCAACAGGGGTCCTCTATGGCTACACCTTC.

The genes are TRBV29-1 and TRBJ1-1; perhaps TRBD1 as D (5 bases). Germline V lookup: CDR1 SQVTM, CDR2 ANQGSEA. This CDR3 comprises 12 residues. CDR3 in DNA: TGCAGTCACCCTGGAGGGGAAACTGAAGCTTTCTTT. This gives the protein CSHPGGETEAFF.

This clone came up once. This rearrangement joins TRBV7-8 to TRBJ2-7; TRBD1 agrees at 9 bases. Germline assignment: CDR1 SGHVS and CDR2 FQNEAQ. This CDR3 comprises 14 residues. Germline trimming cut 5 bases from V and 3 bases from J; bases unmatched to any gene: 5. The CDR3 nucleotides are TGTGCCAGCAGCAGAACGGGACAGGGCTACGAGCAGTACTTC. The encoded protein is CASSRTGQGYEQYF.

The V gene is TRBV13, the J gene TRBJ2-7; no clear D gene. This CDR3 is 13 amino acids long. The V gene's germline CDR1 is PRHDT and CDR2 FYEKMQ (reference sequence). Deletions cut 2 bases from V and 0 bases from J, with 5 bases between. The CDR3 DNA reads as TGTGCCAGCAGCTTACTCGGCTCCTACGAGCAGTACTTC. Amino acids: CASSLLGSYEQYF.

J is TRBJ1-5 and V is TRBV3-1 (or the pseudogene TRBV3-2); D unresolved. Germline CDR1 reads LGHDT; CDR2 reads YNNKEL (reference sequence). The CDR3 spans 13 residues. Trimming shortened V by 4 bases and J by 0 bases, and 4 bases separated the two germline ends. The DNA for the CDR3 is TGTGCCAGCAGCCTCTATAGCAATCAGCCCCAGCATTTT. Protein: CASSLYSNQPQHF.